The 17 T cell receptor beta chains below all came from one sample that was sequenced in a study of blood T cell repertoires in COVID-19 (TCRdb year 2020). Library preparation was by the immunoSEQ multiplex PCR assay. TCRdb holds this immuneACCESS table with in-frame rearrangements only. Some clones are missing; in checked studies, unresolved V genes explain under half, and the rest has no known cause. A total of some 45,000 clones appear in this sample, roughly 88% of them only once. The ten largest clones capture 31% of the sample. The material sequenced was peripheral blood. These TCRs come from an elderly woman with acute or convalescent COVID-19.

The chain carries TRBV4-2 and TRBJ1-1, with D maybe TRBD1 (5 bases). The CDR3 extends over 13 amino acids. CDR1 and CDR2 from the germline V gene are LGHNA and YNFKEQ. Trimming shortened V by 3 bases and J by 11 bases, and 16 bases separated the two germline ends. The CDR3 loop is CASSQPETVTAFF. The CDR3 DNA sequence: TGTGCCAGCAGCCAGCCCGAGACAGTGACGGCTTTCTTT.

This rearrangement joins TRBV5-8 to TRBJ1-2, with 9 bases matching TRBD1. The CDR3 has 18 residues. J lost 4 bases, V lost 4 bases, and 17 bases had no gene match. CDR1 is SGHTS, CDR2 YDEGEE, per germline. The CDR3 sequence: CASSPRTGDSEPLYGYTF. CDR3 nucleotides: TGTGCCAGCAGCCCCCGGACAGGGGACTCGGAACCTCTCTATGGCTACACCTTC. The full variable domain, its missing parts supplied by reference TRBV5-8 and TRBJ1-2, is EAGVTQSPTHLIKTRGQQATLRCSPISGHTSVYWYQQALGLGLQFLLWYDEGEERNRGNFPPRFSGRQFPNYSSELNVNALELEDSALYLCASSPRTGDSEPLYGYTFGSGTRLTVV.

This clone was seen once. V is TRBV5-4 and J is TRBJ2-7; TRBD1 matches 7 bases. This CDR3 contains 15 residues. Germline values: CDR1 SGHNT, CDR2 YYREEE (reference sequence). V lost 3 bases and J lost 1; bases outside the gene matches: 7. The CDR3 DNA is TGTGCCAGCAGCTACGGACAGGACATTTCCTACGAGCAGTACTTC. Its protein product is CASSYGQDISYEQYF.

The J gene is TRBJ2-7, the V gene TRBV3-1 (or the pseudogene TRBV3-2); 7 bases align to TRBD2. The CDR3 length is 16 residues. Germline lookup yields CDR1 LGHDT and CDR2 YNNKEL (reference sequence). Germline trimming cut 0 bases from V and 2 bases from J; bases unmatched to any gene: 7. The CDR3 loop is CASSQELSGIPYEQYF. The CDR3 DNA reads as TGTGCCAGCAGCCAAGAGCTCAGCGGGATCCCCTACGAGCAGTACTTC.

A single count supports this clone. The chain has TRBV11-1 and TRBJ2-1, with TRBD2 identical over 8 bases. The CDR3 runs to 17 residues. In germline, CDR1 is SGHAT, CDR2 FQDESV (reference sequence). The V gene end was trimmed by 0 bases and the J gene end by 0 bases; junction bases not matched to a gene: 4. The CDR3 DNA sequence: TGTGCCAGCAGCTTAGCTGGAAGCGGGAGCTCCTACAATGAGCAGTTCTTC. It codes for CASSLAGSGSSYNEQFF. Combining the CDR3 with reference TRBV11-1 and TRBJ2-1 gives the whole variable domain EAEVAQSPRYKITEKSQAVAFWCDPISGHATLYWYRQILGQGPELLVQFQDESVVDDSQLPKDRFSAERLKGVDSTLKIQPAELGDSAMYLCASSLAGSGSSYNEQFFGPGTRLTVL.

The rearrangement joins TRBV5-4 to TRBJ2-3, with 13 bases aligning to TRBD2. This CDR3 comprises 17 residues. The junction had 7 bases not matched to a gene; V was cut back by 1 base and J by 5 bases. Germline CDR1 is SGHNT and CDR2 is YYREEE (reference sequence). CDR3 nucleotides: TGTGCCAGCAGCTTGAAACTAGCGGGAGGGCCTAGAGATACGCAGTATTTT. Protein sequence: CASSLKLAGGPRDTQYF.

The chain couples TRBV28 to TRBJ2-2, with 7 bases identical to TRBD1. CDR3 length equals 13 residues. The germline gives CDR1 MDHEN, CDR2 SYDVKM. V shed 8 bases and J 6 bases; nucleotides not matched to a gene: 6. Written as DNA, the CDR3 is TGTGCCAGCCTTGACAGGGCCGCCGGGGAGCTGTTTTTT. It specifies CASLDRAAGELFF.

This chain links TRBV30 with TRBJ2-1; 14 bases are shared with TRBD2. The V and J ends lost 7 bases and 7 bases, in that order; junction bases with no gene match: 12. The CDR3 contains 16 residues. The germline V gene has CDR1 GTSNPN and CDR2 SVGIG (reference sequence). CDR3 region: CASPRLAGGYGNEQFF. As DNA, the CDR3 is TGTGCCTCCCCCAGACTAGCGGGAGGGTATGGGAATGAGCAGTTCTTC. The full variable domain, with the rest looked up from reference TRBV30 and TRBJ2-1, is SQTIHQWPATLVQPVGSPLSLECTVEGTSNPNLYWYRQAAGRGLQLLFYSVGIGQISSEVPQNLSASRPQDRQFILSSKKLLLSDSGFYLCASPRLAGGYGNEQFFGPGTRLTVL.

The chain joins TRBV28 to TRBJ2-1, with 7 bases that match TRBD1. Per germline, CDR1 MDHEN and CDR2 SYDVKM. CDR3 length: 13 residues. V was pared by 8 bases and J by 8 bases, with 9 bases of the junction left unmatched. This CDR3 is CASLRQGTHEQFF. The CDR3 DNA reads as TGTGCCAGCCTACGACAGGGAACCCATGAGCAGTTCTTC.

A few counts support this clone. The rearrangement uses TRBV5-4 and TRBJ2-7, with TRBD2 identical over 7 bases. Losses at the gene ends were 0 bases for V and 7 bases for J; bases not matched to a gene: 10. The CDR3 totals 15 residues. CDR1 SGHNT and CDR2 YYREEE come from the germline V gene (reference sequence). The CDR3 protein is CASSLVGGEGREQYF. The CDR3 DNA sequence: TGTGCCAGCAGCTTGGTTGGGGGGGAGGGCCGGGAGCAGTACTTC.

The CDR3 DNA sequence: TGTGCCAGCTCACCAACGTCCGAGGCCCGTGAAGCTTTCTTT. Its translation: CASSPTSEAREAFF. The genes are TRBV18 and TRBJ1-1; D is undetermined. The germline V gene encodes CDR1 KGHSH and CDR2 LQKENI. V was clipped by 2 bases and J by 7 bases, with 14 bases between them. This CDR3 comprises 14 residues.

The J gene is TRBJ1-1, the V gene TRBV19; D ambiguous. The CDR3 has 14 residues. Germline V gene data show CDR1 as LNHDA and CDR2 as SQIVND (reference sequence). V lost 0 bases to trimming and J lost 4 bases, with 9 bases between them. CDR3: CASSIDRGGTEAFF. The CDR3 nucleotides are TGTGCCAGTAGTATAGATCGGGGAGGCACTGAAGCTTTCTTT.

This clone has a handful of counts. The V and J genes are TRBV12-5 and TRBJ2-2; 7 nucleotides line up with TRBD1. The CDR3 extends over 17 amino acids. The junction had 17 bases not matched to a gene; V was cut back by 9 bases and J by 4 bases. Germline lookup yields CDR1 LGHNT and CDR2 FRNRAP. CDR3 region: CARYDIKTTGATGELFF. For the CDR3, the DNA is TGTGCTAGATACGATATAAAAACCACAGGGGCCACCGGGGAGCTGTTTTTT.

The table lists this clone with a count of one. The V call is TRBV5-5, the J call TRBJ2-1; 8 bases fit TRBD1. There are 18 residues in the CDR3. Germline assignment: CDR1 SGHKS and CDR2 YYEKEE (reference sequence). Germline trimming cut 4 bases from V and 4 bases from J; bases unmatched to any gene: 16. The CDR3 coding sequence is TGTGCCAGCAGCCTATTAGGGACAGGAGCCTTAATATACAATGAGCAGTTCTTC. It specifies CASSLLGTGALIYNEQFF.

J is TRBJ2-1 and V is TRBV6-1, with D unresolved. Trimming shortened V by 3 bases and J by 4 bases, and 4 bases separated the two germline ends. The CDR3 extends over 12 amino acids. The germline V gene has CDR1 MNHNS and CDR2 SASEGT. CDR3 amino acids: CASSDGYNEQFF. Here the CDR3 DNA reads TGTGCCAGCAGTGACGGGTACAATGAGCAGTTCTTC.

The CDR3 nucleotides read TGTGCCAGCGGTGAGAGCGGGAGAGGGGCCCACGAGCAGTACTTC. Protein product: CASGESGRGAHEQYF. This chain links TRBV28 with TRBJ2-7, with 8 nucleotides matching TRBD2. The CDR3 is 15 residues long. V dropped 8 bases and J dropped 5; count of bases not matched to a gene: 14. Germline lookup yields CDR1 MDHEN and CDR2 SYDVKM.

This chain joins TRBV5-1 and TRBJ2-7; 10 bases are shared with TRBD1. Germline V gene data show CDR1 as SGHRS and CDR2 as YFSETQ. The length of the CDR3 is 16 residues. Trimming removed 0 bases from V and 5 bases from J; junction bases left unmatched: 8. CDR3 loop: CASSLARTGGADEQYF. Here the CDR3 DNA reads TGCGCCAGCAGCTTGGCCAGGACAGGGGGGGCCGACGAGCAGTACTTC. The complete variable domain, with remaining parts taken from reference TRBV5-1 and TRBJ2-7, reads KAGVTQTPRYLIKTRGQQVTLSCSPISGHRSVSWYQQTPGQGLQFLFEYFSETQRNKGNFPGRFSGRQFSNSRSEMNVSTLELGDSALYLCASSLARTGGADEQYFGPGTRLTVT.